The clone carrying this T cell receptor beta chain occurred many times. This sample is drawn from a study of T-cell reconstitution after alpha-beta-depleted transplantation in children. Preparation of the TCRbeta library used unique molecular identifiers. TCRdb processed the PCR reads anew with MiXCR; each CDR3 protein has one entry. Of 230,000 or so distinct CDR3 sequences in the sample, around 12% were seen once. Germline values: CDR1 LNHNV, CDR2 YYDKDF (reference sequence). V shed 6 bases, J shed 2 bases, and the junction held 8 bases outside the gene matches. This CDR3 contains 15 residues. This receptor was identified in a human donor who donated a stem cell graft to a child with acute lymphoblastic leukemia. The starting material was PBMCs from the stem cell graft donor, obtained from the stem cell graft. This chain uses TRBV15 with TRBJ2-7, with 9 bases aligning to TRBD2. DNA of the CDR3: TGTGCCACCAGTGCTAGCGGGGTGGTTACCTACGAGCAGTACTTC. Its translation: CATSASGVVTYEQYF.